This T cell receptor (beta chain) comes out of a study of blood T cell repertoires in COVID-19. Study-level background: Samples representing acute and convalescent COVID-19 were sourced from the United States, Italy and Spain. T cells, B-cell-depleted T cells, or PBMCs provided the cDNA or gDNA that served as material.

In the study's own analysis: Nucleated cell number was recorded as an estimate derived from reference gene primer amplification. Profiling relied on immunoSEQ multiplex PCR, and the TCRdb table lists in-frame clones only, not all of them. V and J calls and clone size come straight from that table; D and trimming were deduced from the DNA. The profile covers a few hundred thousand clones, with 85% appearing a single time and around 4.2% taken by the ten largest. Germline-derived CDR1 and CDR2 are SGDLS and YYNGEE. V shed 3 bases and J shed 0 bases, with 12 bases lying between them. The CDR3 loop spans 15 amino acids.

The V and J genes are TRBV9 and TRBJ1-2, with D uncertain. The sequence was obtained from a woman aged 50 to 65 with active or convalescent COVID-19. Sequences were obtained from peripheral blood. This CDR3 reads CASSDNNRANYGYTF. The CDR3 region has the DNA TGTGCCAGCAGCGATAATAATCGGGCTAACTATGGCTACACCTTC.